This TCR beta chain stems from a study of blood T cell repertoires in COVID-19. Study-level background: T cells, B-cell-depleted T cells, or PBMCs supplied cDNA or gDNA.

Authors' processing steps: For nucleated cells, counts were estimated from reference gene primer amplification. Using immunoSEQ multiplex PCR, the repertoire was profiled, and TCRdb retains in-frame clones only, with some absent. That table is the source of V, J and clone size, and D and trimming were worked out from the DNA. The repertoire consists of over 150,000 clones, with roughly 88% occurring once and the leading ten covering around 7%. Germline V CDR1 and CDR2: MDHEN, SYDVKM. V shed 3 bases, J shed 8 bases, and the junction held 5 bases outside the gene matches. The CDR3 is 15 residues long. The J gene is TRBJ1-4, the V gene TRBV28, with 11 bases lining up with TRBD1. Sample: peripheral blood. This TCR was recovered from a woman aged 40 to 49 with COVID-19, enrolled during active disease. The DNA for the CDR3 is TGTGCCAGCAGTTTCCTCCGGGACAGGGGGGAAAAACTGTTTTTT. Protein sequence: CASSFLRDRGEKLFF.